The next 10 T cell receptor beta chains were all read from a single sample in a study of shared T cell receptors in the human thymus. The protocol was immunoSEQ multiplex PCR, while the TCRdb copy is restricted to in-frame clones and leaves out a portion. The profile covers some 720,000 clones, with over 75% appearing a single time and 0.01% taken by the ten largest. Another study also made use of these data, one on human thymus T cells.

The sequenced sample consisted of thymocytes. The source of these receptors is a boy under three years old with a congenital heart defect.

The rearrangement uses TRBV11-3 and TRBJ2-7; 8 bases map to TRBD2. There are 15 residues in the CDR3. CDR1 SGHNT and CDR2 YENEEA come from the germline V gene. The J segment lost 0 bases and the V segment lost 5 bases, leaving 6 bases of the junction unmatched. CDR3 protein: CASSRLAMSSYEQYF. The CDR3 bases are TGTGCCAGCAGCCGACTAGCGATGAGCTCCTACGAGCAGTACTTC. Together with reference TRBV11-3 and TRBJ2-7, the CDR3 gives the full variable domain: EAGVVQSPRYKIIEKKQPVAFWCNPISGHNTLYWYLQNLGQGPELLIRYENEEAVDDSQLPKDRFSAERLKGVDSTLKIQPAELGDSAVYLCASSRLAMSSYEQYFGPGTRLTVT.

The genes are TRBV10-3 and TRBJ1-4, with D tentatively TRBD1 (5 bases). Germline loops: CDR1 ENHRY, CDR2 SYGVKD. V lost 3 bases to trimming and J lost 4 bases, with 18 bases between them. This CDR3 comprises 17 residues. In nucleotides, the CDR3 is TGTGCCATCAGTGAAGGGGCTTACCCGCATAGTAATGAAAAACTGTTTTTT. It specifies CAISEGAYPHSNEKLFF.

The chain employs TRBV19 and TRBJ2-1; TRBD1 is a possible D gene (6 bases). This CDR3 has 16 residues. The V gene lost 3 bases and the J gene lost 0 bases, with 12 bases spanning the gap. Germline V gene lookup returns CDR1 LNHDA and CDR2 SQIVND (reference sequence). The CDR3 nucleotides read TGTGCCAGTAGTATCCGGCAGGGGTTCTCCTACAATGAGCAGTTCTTC. Residues: CASSIRQGFSYNEQFF.

This clone was counted once. The CDR3 here is CASDSYEQYF. DNA for the CDR3: TGTGCCAGTGACAGTTACGAGCAGTACTTC. This chain joins TRBV28 and TRBJ2-7; a possible D gene is TRBD1 (5 bases). V was cut by 9 bases and J by 4 bases, with 7 bases left in between. This CDR3 spans 10 amino acids. Germline CDR1 MDHEN, CDR2 SYDVKM.

This chain uses TRBV9 with TRBJ2-7, with no clear D. Looked up from germline, CDR1 is SGDLS and CDR2 is YYNGEE. The CDR3 sequence is 15 residues long. The V gene lost 0 bases and the J gene lost 0 bases, with 10 bases spanning the gap. Here the CDR3 DNA reads TGTGCCAGCAGCGTAGGTCCAGAAAGCTCCTACGAGCAGTACTTC. Its translation: CASSVGPESSYEQYF.

The V and J genes are TRBV18 and TRBJ2-5; a possible D gene is TRBD1 (6 bases). The germline V gene encodes CDR1 KGHSH and CDR2 LQKENI. The CDR3 runs to 16 residues. The V end lost 3 bases, the J end lost 5 bases, and 19 bases lay between the germline ends. CDR3 DNA: TGTGCCAGCTCACCGGAAGAACAGGGCGCGGAGGAGACCCAGTACTTC. It codes for CASSPEEQGAEETQYF.

The rearrangement joins TRBV5-6 to TRBJ2-7; no reliable D call. The germline V and J ends were trimmed by 0 bases and 2 bases, with 12 bases remaining between them. Germline CDR1 and CDR2: SGHDT and YYEEEE. The CDR3 consists of 15 residues. CDR3 nucleotide sequence: TGTGCCAGCAGCTTGGCCTCAACAGAGCCCTACGAGCAGTACTTC. This gives the protein CASSLASTEPYEQYF.

The rearrangement links TRBV4-3 to TRBJ2-7; D is possibly TRBD1 (7 bases). Germline CDR1 LGHNA, CDR2 YSLEER. The V end was cut by 0 bases, the J end by 4 bases, with 13 bases between. This CDR3 spans 15 amino acids. CDR3 residues: CASSQDQQGRYEQYF. DNA for the CDR3: TGCGCCAGCAGCCAAGATCAACAGGGGAGGTACGAGCAGTACTTC.

The chain combines TRBV11-2 with TRBJ2-1; 11 bases are a match to TRBD2. The V gene's germline CDR1 is SGHAT and CDR2 FQNNGV. CDR3 length: 14 amino acids. V was pared by 5 bases and J by 7 bases, with 4 bases of the junction left unmatched. The CDR3 is CASSPGLAENEQFF. The CDR3, as DNA: TGTGCCAGCAGCCCGGGACTAGCGGAGAATGAGCAGTTCTTC.

In DNA, the CDR3 is TGTGCCAGCAGCCCCGAGACCAGACAGGGTAGCAACGAGCAGTACTTC. Translated: CASSPETRQGSNEQYF. The chain uses TRBV11-3 and TRBJ2-7, with TRBD1 matching 7 bases. The junction had 15 bases not matched to a gene; V was cut back by 5 bases and J by 5 bases. The CDR3 has 16 residues. From germline, CDR1 is SGHNT and CDR2 YENEEA.